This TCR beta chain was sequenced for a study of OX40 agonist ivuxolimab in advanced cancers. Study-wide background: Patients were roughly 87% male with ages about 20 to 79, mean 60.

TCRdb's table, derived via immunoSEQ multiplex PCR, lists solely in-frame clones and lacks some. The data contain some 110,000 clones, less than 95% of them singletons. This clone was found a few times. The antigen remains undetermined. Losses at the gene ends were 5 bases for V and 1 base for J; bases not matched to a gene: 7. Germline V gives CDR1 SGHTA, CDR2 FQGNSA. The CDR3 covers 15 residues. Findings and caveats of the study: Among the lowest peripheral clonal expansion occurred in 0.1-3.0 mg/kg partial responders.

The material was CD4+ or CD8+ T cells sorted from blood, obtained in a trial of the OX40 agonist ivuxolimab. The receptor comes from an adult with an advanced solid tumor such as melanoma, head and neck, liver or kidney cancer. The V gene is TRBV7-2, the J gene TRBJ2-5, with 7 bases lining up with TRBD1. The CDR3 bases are TGTGCCAGCAGCCTTACGACAGGGTTCCAAGAGACCCAGTACTTC. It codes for CASSLTTGFQETQYF.